The 29 T cell receptor beta chains in this list originate from one sample, sequenced in a study of T-cell reconstitution after alpha-beta-depleted transplantation in children. Preparation of the TCRbeta library used unique molecular identifiers. TCRdb passed the PCR reads through MiXCR, listing each CDR3 protein once. This sample carries some 300,000 distinct CDR3 sequences, roughly a tenth of them seen once, and the ten largest clones take 7.5%. The specimen was PBMCs, collected before TCRalphabeta/CD19-depleted stem cell transplant. The receptors shown here come from a boy under two years old with acute myeloid leukemia, due to receive a stem cell transplant.

In this sample, this clonotype turned up many times. J is TRBJ2-7 and V is TRBV29-1; 8 nucleotides align to TRBD1. The CDR3 totals 14 residues. V lost 1 base, J lost 5 bases, and 7 bases stayed unmatched. Germline V gives CDR1 SQVTM, CDR2 ANQGSEA. The CDR3 bases are TGCAGCGTTGAAGTTTGGACAGGGTCTAACGAGCAGTACTTC. Translating gives CSVEVWTGSNEQYF.

The table lists this clonotype with many counts. J is TRBJ2-7 and V is TRBV7-9, with TRBD2 identical over 10 bases. The germline V gene encodes CDR1 SEHNR and CDR2 FQNEAQ (reference sequence). V shed 6 bases and J 2 bases; nucleotides not matched to a gene: 4. The CDR3 consists of 14 residues. The CDR3: CASRLAGETYEQYF. The CDR3 bases are TGTGCCAGCAGGCTAGCGGGGGAGACCTACGAGCAGTACTTC.

This clonotype was observed a handful of times. This sequence joins TRBV28 and TRBJ2-5, with D unresolved. The V end lost 6 bases, the J end lost 2 bases, and 13 bases lay between the germline ends. The CDR3 length is 14 residues. Germline CDR1 MDHEN, CDR2 SYDVKM. Here the CDR3 reads CASSTAENQETQYF. The CDR3 nucleotides read TGTGCCAGCAGCACGGCGGAGAATCAAGAGACCCAGTACTTC.

This clonotype was detected many times. This sequence joins TRBV7-9 and TRBJ2-5, with D unresolved. Germline CDR1 is SEHNR and CDR2 is FQNEAQ (reference sequence). This CDR3 contains 12 residues. Trimming left V 5 bases short and J 4 bases short, with 8 bases between. CDR3 region: CASSPIGETQYF. CDR3 DNA sequence: TGTGCCAGCAGCCCAATAGGAGAGACCCAGTACTTC.

This clonotype appeared many times. The rearrangement links TRBV7-2 to TRBJ2-5, with 9 bases matching TRBD2. Germline V gene lookup returns CDR1 SGHTA and CDR2 FQGNSA. J gave up 3 bases and V 2 bases, and 4 bases lay outside the gene matches. The CDR3 runs 15 residues. CDR3 sequence (DNA): TGTGCCAGCAGCTTATTGGGACTAGCCGAAGAGACCCAGTACTTC. It codes for CASSLLGLAEETQYF.

In this sample, this clonotype turned up many times. CDR3 sequence reads: CASSRLAGGTQYF. CDR3 coding DNA: TGTGCCAGCAGTAGGCTAGCGGGGGGTACGCAGTATTTT. This sequence joins TRBV6-1 and TRBJ2-3; 11 nucleotides agree with TRBD2. Germline lookup yields CDR1 MNHNS and CDR2 SASEGT. The CDR3 loop spans 13 amino acids. V dropped 5 bases and J dropped 8; count of bases not matched to a gene: 3.

This clonotype was recorded at least ten times. The J gene is TRBJ2-2, the V gene TRBV6-4; D is ambiguous. The germline V and J ends were trimmed by 2 bases and 3 bases, with 7 bases remaining between them. Germline V gene data show CDR1 as MRHNA and CDR2 as SNTAGT. The CDR3 consists of 14 residues. This chain's CDR3 is CASSDGPDTGELFF. For the CDR3, the DNA is TGTGCCAGCAGTGACGGACCCGACACCGGGGAGCTGTTTTTT.

The V call is TRBV7-9, the J call TRBJ2-5; D may be TRBD1 (5 bases). This CDR3 is 15 amino acids long. The germline gives CDR1 SEHNR, CDR2 FQNEAQ (reference sequence). Trimming cost V 2 bases and J 2 bases, with 12 bases left between them. The CDR3 DNA is TGTGCCAGCAGCTTACGGGTCCAGGGACAAGAGACCCAGTACTTC. Its protein product is CASSLRVQGQETQYF.

This clonotype showed up many times. The CDR3 nucleotides read TGTGCCAGCAGCTTAGGAGCCCCGGGCGAGCAGTACTTC. Translated, it gives CASSLGAPGEQYF. V usage is TRBV7-8 and J usage is TRBJ2-7; D unclear. V lost 1 base to trimming and J lost 6 bases, with 10 bases between them. This CDR3 contains 13 residues. The germline V gene has CDR1 SGHVS and CDR2 FQNEAQ.

In its sample, this clonotype was seen many times. This chain uses TRBV28 with TRBJ2-6; 7 nucleotides align to TRBD2. CDR3 size: 16 residues. V trimming: 1 base; J trimming: 3 bases; junction bases outside the gene matches: 3. CDR1 is MDHEN and CDR2 is SYDVKM in the germline V gene. CDR3 in amino acids: CASSLLREDGANVLTF. The CDR3 DNA sequence: TGTGCCAGCAGTTTATTACGGGAGGATGGGGCCAACGTCCTGACTTTC.

This clonotype was detected ten times or more. The chain joins TRBV6-1 to TRBJ1-5; maybe TRBD1 (5 bases). Trimming shortened V by 5 bases and J by 2 bases, and 19 bases separated the two germline ends. Germline loops: CDR1 MNHNS, CDR2 SASEGT. The CDR3 totals 17 residues. CDR3 in amino acids: CASSPRWGILGNQPQHF. The DNA for the CDR3 is TGTGCCAGCAGTCCGCGGTGGGGGATTCTCGGCAATCAGCCCCAGCATTTT.

At least ten counts were recorded for this clonotype. This rearrangement joins TRBV7-2 to TRBJ2-1; D is ambiguous. Trimming removed 1 base at V and 7 bases at J, with 8 bases between. This CDR3 is built from 13 residues. Germline loops: CDR1 SGHTA, CDR2 FQGNSA. The CDR3 DNA reads TGTGCCAGCAGCTTAGTGATGGCGAATGAGCAGTTCTTC. Its protein is CASSLVMANEQFF.

This clonotype has a count of ten or more. The chain carries TRBV7-2 and TRBJ1-5; the match to TRBD1 covers 9 bases. V was clipped by 4 bases and J by 2 bases; unmatched bases: 3. Germline V gives CDR1 SGHTA, CDR2 FQGNSA. There are 15 residues in the CDR3. The DNA of the CDR3 is TGTGCCAGCAGCTGGGGACAGGGCGGCAATCAGCCCCAGCATTTT. Protein sequence: CASSWGQGGNQPQHF. The full variable domain, in which reference TRBV7-2 and TRBJ1-5 provide the parts outside the CDR3, is GAGVSQSPSNKVTEKGKDVELRCDPISGHTALYWYRQSLGQGLEFLIYFQGNSAPDKSGLPSDRFSAERTGGSVSTLTIQRTQQEDSAVYLCASSWGQGGNQPQHFGDGTRLSIL.

Turning to this clonotype: A much larger clone is a single base away; this may be a read error. The chain employs TRBV28 and TRBJ1-5; TRBD1 is a possible D gene (6 bases). Germline CDR1 reads MDHEN; CDR2 reads SYDVKM. The CDR3 has 16 amino acids. V lost 7 bases and J lost 6, with 22 bases in between. Here the CDR3 reads CASTPRGEGGGQPQHF. CDR3 nucleotide sequence: TGTGCCAGCACCCCCCGGGGTGAGGGAGGGGGTCAGCCCCAGCATTTT.

This clonotype has ten or more counts. The chain couples TRBV5-1 to TRBJ2-7, with 8 nucleotides matching TRBD2. Germline assignment: CDR1 SGHRS and CDR2 YFSETQ. This CDR3 contains 16 residues. V lost 1 base and J lost 3; bases outside the gene matches: 9. The CDR3 loop is CASSLRIEAGGYEQYF. The CDR3 DNA follows: TGCGCCAGCAGCTTGCGGATAGAGGCGGGGGGCTACGAGCAGTACTTC.

This clonotype showed up many times. The rearrangement joins TRBV28 to TRBJ2-1; no clear D gene. CDR1 and CDR2 (germline): MDHEN, SYDVKM. V dropped 7 bases and J dropped 6 bases, with 10 bases sitting between them. This CDR3 has 12 amino acids. This CDR3 reads CASKQWGNEQFF. CDR3 in DNA: TGTGCCAGCAAGCAATGGGGCAATGAGCAGTTCTTC.

This clonotype appeared many times. The chain links TRBV4-3 to TRBJ2-2, with 9 bases fitting TRBD1. This CDR3 has 17 residues. Trimming cost V 0 bases and J 3 bases; bases outside gene matches: 5. CDR1 LGHNA and CDR2 YSLEER come from the germline V gene. CDR3 sequence (DNA): TGCGCCAGCAGCCAAGATTGGAGGACAGGGGACACCGGGGAGCTGTTTTTT. It codes for CASSQDWRTGDTGELFF.

This clonotype was seen at least ten times. The CDR3 carries no conserved terminal phenylalanine or tryptophan, so it likely arises from a read error. The DNA is left out, because the CDR3 cannot be placed on it with certainty; the CDR3 is given as TCRdb lists it. The CDR3 region is CASATIEDRGE. The chain carries TRBV3-1 and TRBJ1-2; the table's D call, TRBD1, was not checked against the DNA. Germline V gene sequence: CDR1 LGHDT, CDR2 YNNKEL (reference sequence). A total of 11 residues make up the CDR3, ends included.

The sample holds many counts of this clonotype. This chain links TRBV15 with TRBJ2-1, with 8 bases identical to TRBD1. CDR1 and CDR2 (germline): LNHNV, YYDKDF (reference sequence). V was pared by 6 bases and J by 6 bases, with 1 base of the junction left unmatched. CDR3 length equals 12 residues. CDR3 in DNA: TGTGCCACCAGAACAGGGGGCAATGAGCAGTTCTTC. It encodes CATRTGGNEQFF.

This clonotype came up a few times. The CDR3 nucleotides are TGTGCCAGCAGCGTAGGACTACCCACCACAGATACGCAGTATTTT. Its protein product is CASSVGLPTTDTQYF. V and J are TRBV9 and TRBJ2-3, with a possible D match to TRBD2 (5 bases). Between the trimmed V and J ends, which lost 0 bases and 2 bases, there was a span of 10 bases. Per germline, CDR1 SGDLS and CDR2 YYNGEE. This CDR3 is 15 amino acids long.

This clonotype has ten or more counts. The V call is TRBV28, the J call TRBJ2-6, with D possibly TRBD1 on 5 matching bases. Germline V CDR1 and CDR2: MDHEN, SYDVKM. The V end was cut by 2 bases, the J end by 2 bases, with 13 bases between. This CDR3 contains 17 residues. This chain's CDR3 is CASSLLSKGTGANVLTF. CDR3 sequence (DNA): TGTGCCAGCAGTTTACTTAGCAAGGGGACTGGGGCCAACGTCCTGACTTTC.

This clonotype was found many times. The chain couples TRBV20-1 to TRBJ1-6; D possibly corresponds to TRBD1 (6 bases). The germline V gene has CDR1 DFQATT and CDR2 SNEGSKA (reference sequence). The CDR3 length is 15 residues. With 4 bases removed from V and 4 bases from J, the gap between germline ends came to 14 bases. CDR3 region: CSATTGLEYNSPLHF. The CDR3 coding sequence is TGCAGTGCTACTACAGGGTTAGAGTATAATTCACCCCTCCACTTT.

This clonotype appeared many times. The V call is TRBV29-1, the J call TRBJ1-1, with 8 bases lining up with TRBD1. The CDR3 length is 14 residues. CDR1 is SQVTM and CDR2 is ANQGSEA in the germline V gene. V gave up 1 base and J gave up 6 bases; unmatched junction bases: 7. In nucleotides, the CDR3 is TGCAGCGTTGAAGGGCCCCAGGGGGCGTCTGAAGCTTTCTTT. It translates to CSVEGPQGASEAFF.

The chain is built from TRBV6-2 or TRBV6-3 and TRBJ2-7; 12 bases are shared with TRBD2. Germline CDR1 MNHEY, CDR2 SVGEGT. This CDR3 has 18 amino acids. V lost 0 bases and J lost 2; bases outside the gene matches: 8. The CDR3 sequence: CASSYSTSGSVPPYEQYF. The CDR3 DNA follows: TGTGCCAGCAGTTACTCGACTAGCGGGAGCGTCCCTCCCTACGAGCAGTACTTC.

Only a few counts were recorded for this clonotype. The rearrangement uses TRBV25-1 and TRBJ2-3; 8 nucleotides line up with TRBD2. Germline V lookup: CDR1 MGHDK, CDR2 SYGVNS. Unmatched junction bases numbered 5, after V lost 2 bases and J lost 1 base. This CDR3 is built from 16 residues. CDR3 in DNA: TGTGCCAGCAGTGAAGCGGGACTAGGTCGCACAGATACGCAGTATTTT. Encoded protein: CASSEAGLGRTDTQYF.

This clonotype came up many times. The V and J genes are TRBV9 and TRBJ2-7; D could derive from TRBD1 or TRBD2 (5 bases each). There are 15 residues in the CDR3. Germline V lookup: CDR1 SGDLS, CDR2 YYNGEE. V gave up 0 bases and J gave up 4 bases, with 14 bases separating them. As DNA, the CDR3 is TGTGCCAGCAGCGTAGATCCGGGGCGCGGGTACGAGCAGTACTTC. Amino acids: CASSVDPGRGYEQYF.

As to this clonotype: A clone one base away is much larger, so this may be a read error. The V call is TRBV7-8, the J call TRBJ2-7; 9 bases align to TRBD2. This CDR3 comprises 16 residues. Germline V gene sequence: CDR1 SGHVS, CDR2 FQNEAQ. The CDR3 protein is CASSFGLAGHYYDQYF. CDR3 coding DNA: TGTGCCAGCAGCTTTGGGCTAGCGGGGCACTACTACGACCAGTACTTC.

The gene calls are TRBV20-1 and TRBJ2-3; 8 nucleotides line up with TRBD1. V shed 2 bases and J 3 bases; nucleotides not matched to a gene: 4. The CDR3 is 14 residues long. Germline V gene sequence: CDR1 DFQATT, CDR2 SNEGSKA (reference sequence). CDR3 nucleotides: TGCAGTGCTAGACAACAGGGGGGAACAGATACGCAGTATTTT. Its protein product is CSARQQGGTDTQYF.

A word on this clonotype: A much larger clonotype is one base distant, so this may be a read error. The CDR3 ends on some other residue instead of the conserved phenylalanine or tryptophan, so this is likely a read error. The J gene is TRBJ2-7, the V gene TRBV2, with 9 bases fitting TRBD1. V was clipped by 6 bases and J by 3 bases; unmatched bases: 9. CDR3 length equals 15 residues. Germline CDR1 and CDR2: SNHLY and FYNNEI. The CDR3 reads CASSAQGARNYEQYS. In DNA, the CDR3 is TGTGCCAGCAGCGCACAGGGGGCGCGGAACTACGAGCAGTACTCC.